Each of the 27 T cell receptor beta chains below was sequenced from the same sample in a study of T cells in Graves' hyperthyroidism and ophthalmopathy (dated 2019 in TCRdb). The library was generated by multiplex PCR. Sequenced on an Illumina HiSeq 2000. TCR beta CDR3 regions were amplified from RNA transcripts. The TCR CDR3 was subjected to a first round of RT-PCR using the HTBI primer set and the Qiagen OneStep RT-PCR kit. TCRdb itself trimmed the public reads at Q25 with fastp, ran MiXCR and retained productive beta chains. Rows merge per CDR3 protein into single entries with the most common DNA and genes. Across this sample there are hundreds of thousands of distinct CDR3 sequences, with roughly 40% seen only once. The top ten clones comprise about 9% of the sample. The specimen was blood. The receptors were sampled from a man younger than 35 with Graves' hyperthyroidism.

The rearrangement joins TRBV2 to TRBJ2-7; D perhaps matches TRBD2 (6 bases). Germline V lookup: CDR1 SNHLY, CDR2 FYNNEI. This CDR3 has 14 residues. The CDR3, as DNA: TGTGCTAGCGCCCCTTTGCGGGGTAACGACGAGCAGTACTTC. This codes for CASAPLRGNDEQYF. Combining the CDR3 with reference TRBV2 and TRBJ2-7 gives the whole variable domain EPEVTQTPSHQVTQMGQEVILRCVPISNHLYFYWYRQILGQKVEFLVSFYNNEISEKSEIFDDQFSVERPDGSNFTLKIRSTKLEDSAMYFCASAPLRGNDEQYFGPGTRLTVT.

V is TRBV5-1 and J is TRBJ1-2; a possible D gene is TRBD1 (6 bases). Trimming cost V 5 bases and J 3 bases, with 8 bases left between them. CDR1 is SGHRS and CDR2 is YFSETQ in the germline V gene. The CDR3 spans 12 residues. The CDR3 protein is CASRAGDYGYTF. The CDR3 DNA is TGCGCCAGCAGAGCAGGGGACTATGGCTACACCTTC.

In this sample, this clonotype turned up a few times. The rearrangement links TRBV11-2 to TRBJ2-7, with a possible D match to TRBD2 (6 bases). Trimming removed 2 bases at V and 5 bases at J, with 13 bases between. Germline values: CDR1 SGHAT, CDR2 FQNNGV. This CDR3 spans 14 amino acids. The CDR3 protein is CASSLLREPDEQYF. The CDR3 region has the DNA TGTGCCAGCAGCTTACTCCGGGAGCCAGACGAGCAGTACTTC.

The chain links TRBV4-2 to TRBJ2-7; TRBD1 is a possible D gene (6 bases). The end of the DNA fits TRBJ2-5 better, so the J call may be wrong. CDR3 size: 14 residues. CDR1 and CDR2 from the germline V gene are LGHNA and YNFKEQ. CDR3 residues: CASSQDRTDETQYF. The CDR3 DNA reads as TGTGCCAGCAGCCAAGATCGGACAGACGAGACCCAGTACTTC.

The genes are TRBV7-9 and TRBJ2-2; 8 positions match TRBD2. CDR3 length equals 15 residues. Germline trimming cut 5 bases from V and 5 bases from J; bases unmatched to any gene: 7. Germline V gene lookup returns CDR1 SEHNR and CDR2 FQNEAQ (reference sequence). CDR3 sequence: CASSHSGEGTGELFF. CDR3 nucleotides: TGTGCCAGCAGCCATAGCGGGGAAGGAACCGGGGAGCTGTTTTTT.

The chain employs TRBV5-1 and TRBJ1-1; D not resolved. V was shortened by 4 bases and J by 5 bases, with 18 bases between the two germline ends. Per germline, CDR1 SGHRS and CDR2 YFSETQ. This CDR3 is 15 amino acids long. The CDR3 coding sequence is TGCGCCAGCAGCCGTGGTGAGGGAGGATGGACTGAAGCTTTCTTT. It translates to CASSRGEGGWTEAFF.

The chain employs TRBV5-1 and TRBJ1-2; D remains ambiguous. The CDR3 spans 15 residues. Germline V CDR1 and CDR2: SGHRS, YFSETQ. The V end lost 0 bases, the J end lost 5 bases, and 14 bases lay between the germline ends. For the CDR3, the DNA is TGCGCCAGCAGCTTGGCCGAAGGCAGGACGTATGGCTACACCTTC. This translates into CASSLAEGRTYGYTF.

The chain carries TRBV19 and TRBJ1-5, with 9 bases matching TRBD1. The CDR3 runs 16 residues. V shed 2 bases and J 4 bases; nucleotides not matched to a gene: 6. From germline, CDR1 is LNHDA and CDR2 SQIVND (reference sequence). For the CDR3, the DNA is TGTGCCAGTAGTATAATGGCGACAGGGGGAAATCAGCCCCAGCATTTT. Its translation is CASSIMATGGNQPQHF.

This clonotype has just a few counts. This chain joins TRBV6-1 and TRBJ2-6, with TRBD1 matching 8 bases. Germline V lookup: CDR1 MNHNS, CDR2 SASEGT. The CDR3 has 14 amino acids. The V segment lost 8 bases and the J segment 10 bases; nucleotides outside the gene matches: 10. CDR3 coding DNA: TGTGCCAGCGGTACCGGGACAGGTGTGAACGTCCTGACTTTC. Protein sequence: CASGTGTGVNVLTF.

This clonotype was recorded many times. The chain joins TRBV2 to TRBJ1-4, with D perhaps TRBD1 (5 bases). There are 13 residues in the CDR3. V lost 1 base, J lost 13 bases, and 13 bases lay in between. CDR1 and CDR2 (germline): SNHLY, FYNNEI. In DNA form, the CDR3 reads TGTGCCAGCAGTGAAGATCGGGGCCCAAGACTGTTTTTT. Its protein is CASSEDRGPRLFF.

This clonotype was found a few times. The V and J genes are TRBV12-3 or TRBV12-4 and TRBJ1-2, with D possibly TRBD1 on 6 matching bases. V lost 2 bases and J 6 bases, leaving 7 bases between the germline ends. This CDR3 has 12 residues. The CDR3 protein is CASSLPGDGYTF. DNA of the CDR3: TGTGCCAGCAGTTTACCAGGGGATGGCTACACCTTC.

Note on this clonotype: A much larger clone is a single base away; this may be a read error. The CDR3 ends on some other residue instead of the conserved phenylalanine or tryptophan, so this is likely a read error. V and J are TRBV7-9 and TRBJ2-5, with TRBD1 identical over 8 bases. Germline V lookup: CDR1 SEHNR, CDR2 FQNEAQ (reference sequence). This CDR3 region has 15 residues. The CDR3 is CASSQSQGAGETQYL. CDR3 sequence (DNA): TGTGCTAGCAGTCAAAGTCAGGGGGCAGGAGAGACCCAGTACCTC.

About this clonotype itself: Likely a read error: the CDR3 ends without its conserved phenylalanine or tryptophan. The chain is built from TRBV29-1 and TRBJ2-7; D may correspond to TRBD1 or TRBD2 (5 bases each). Germline values: CDR1 SQVTM, CDR2 ANQGSEA. CDR3 size: 13 residues. CDR3 sequence reads: CSAIAGTLYEQYY. In DNA, the CDR3 is TGCAGTGCAATCGCCGGGACGCTCTACGAGCAGTACTAC.

This clonotype was observed many times. The rearrangement uses TRBV20-1 and TRBJ1-1; 9 positions match TRBD1. V shed 6 bases, J shed 5 bases, and the junction held 4 bases outside the gene matches. The CDR3 extends over 12 amino acids. Germline lookup yields CDR1 DFQATT and CDR2 SNEGSKA (reference sequence). The chain's CDR3 is CSAATGGTEAFF. CDR3 DNA: TGCAGTGCCGCGACAGGGGGAACTGAAGCTTTCTTT.

This clonotype has at least ten counts. The chain uses TRBV19 and TRBJ2-2; perhaps TRBD1 as D (5 bases). Germline V lookup: CDR1 LNHDA, CDR2 SQIVND (reference sequence). This CDR3 has 13 amino acids. Between the trimmed V and J ends, which lost 2 bases and 5 bases, there was a span of 6 bases. The CDR3 sequence is CASSIQGTGELFF. Written as DNA, the CDR3 is TGTGCCAGTAGTATACAGGGTACCGGGGAGCTGTTTTTT.

This clonotype was seen a handful of times. CDR3 sequence (DNA): TGTGCCAGCAGTCGAGATGGGGGAATTTTGCAGCCCCAGCATTTT. As protein: CASSRDGGILQPQHF. The rearrangement links TRBV12-3 or TRBV12-4 to TRBJ1-5; D might be TRBD1 (5 bases). This CDR3 is built from 15 residues. V lost 5 bases and J 7 bases, leaving 18 bases between the germline ends.

The rearrangement joins TRBV7-2 to TRBJ2-5; 9 bases match TRBD2. CDR3 length: 15 residues. J lost 4 bases, V lost 1 base, and 4 bases had no gene match. The germline CDR1 and CDR2 sequences are SGHTA and FQGNSA. The chain's CDR3 is CASSLGSSGVETQYF. The CDR3 DNA follows: TGTGCCAGCAGCTTAGGGTCTAGCGGGGTAGAGACCCAGTACTTC.

V and J are TRBV7-3 and TRBJ1-1; D gene uncertain. This CDR3 region has 13 residues. Germline lookup yields CDR1 SGHTA and CDR2 FQGTGA. The ends were cut back, 5 bases at V and 4 bases at J, with 11 bases in the middle. CDR3 residues: CASSQDPVTEAFF. In nucleotides, the CDR3 is TGTGCCAGCAGCCAAGATCCGGTCACTGAAGCTTTCTTT.

This clonotype appeared a single time. The junction and the germline gene differ at one end; a read error may be behind it. The chain recombines TRBV10-2 with TRBJ2-7, with 7 positions matching TRBD2. CDR3 length: 13 residues. Germline V gene data show CDR1 as WSHSY and CDR2 as SAAADI. CDR3 sequence: CASSLAGSIERYF. For the CDR3, the DNA is TGTGCCAGCAGCTTAGCGGGCAGTATCGAGCGGTACTTC.

This clonotype was found once. The V gene is TRBV2, the J gene TRBJ2-1, with D perhaps assigned TRBD1 or TRBD2 (5 bases each). Germline V gives CDR1 SNHLY, CDR2 FYNNEI. This CDR3 has 13 residues. Trimming took off 10 bases at V and 5 bases at J, with 15 bases between the two ends. The CDR3 reads CATRDPLNNEQFF. DNA for the CDR3: TGTGCCACTCGGGACCCCCTAAACAATGAGCAGTTCTTC. Looking up the rest from reference TRBV2 and TRBJ2-1 gives the full variable domain: EPEVTQTPSHQVTQMGQEVILRCVPISNHLYFYWYRQILGQKVEFLVSFYNNEISEKSEIFDDQFSVERPDGSNFTLKIRSTKLEDSAMYFCATRDPLNNEQFFGPGTRLTVL.

This clonotype was found a few times. The chain links TRBV25-1 to TRBJ1-6; D is possibly TRBD1 (5 bases). This CDR3 is 15 amino acids long. V lost 6 bases to trimming and J lost 6 bases, with 15 bases between them. The germline V gene has CDR1 MGHDK and CDR2 SYGVNS. The CDR3 sequence: CASSSRRDLNSPLHF. CDR3 sequence (DNA): TGTGCCAGCAGCTCCCGACGGGACCTTAATTCACCCCTCCACTTT.

This rearrangement joins TRBV12-3 or TRBV12-4 to TRBJ1-6; D perhaps matches TRBD1 (6 bases). The CDR3 spans 14 residues. The ends were cut back, 2 bases at V and 9 bases at J, with 11 bases in the middle. CDR3 nucleotides: TGTGCCAGCAGTTTAAGGGGGGCACCTTCACCCCTCCACTTT. Residues: CASSLRGAPSPLHF.

Ten or more counts support this clonotype. V gene TRBV24-1 combines with J gene TRBJ1-2, with unresolved D. The CDR3 contains 15 residues. The germline V gene encodes CDR1 KGHDR and CDR2 SFDVKD. The germline V and J ends were trimmed by 2 bases and 7 bases, with 16 bases remaining between them. Written as DNA, the CDR3 is TGTGCCACCAGTGATTCCCGTAGTCCGTATAGTGGCTACACCTTC. The encoded protein is CATSDSRSPYSGYTF.

A note on this clonotype: A much larger clone differs by one base, so this may be a read error. The chain's CDR3 is CANSNPRGYEQYF. Written as DNA, the CDR3 is TGTGCCAACAGCAACCCTCGAGGCTACGAGCAGTACTTC. The J gene is TRBJ2-7, the V gene TRBV7-9; D remains ambiguous. This CDR3 spans 13 amino acids. CDR1 is SEHNR, CDR2 FQNEAQ, per germline (reference sequence). Variable domain in full (rest from reference TRBV7-9 and TRBJ2-7): DTGVSQNPRHKITKRGQNVTFRCDPISEHNRLYWYRQTLGQGPEFLTYFQNEAQLEKSRLLSDRFSAERPKGSFSTLEIQRTEQGDSAMYLCANSNPRGYEQYFGPGTRLTVT.

The V and J genes are TRBV10-3 and TRBJ1-1, with a possible D match to TRBD1 (5 bases). The CDR3 is 15 residues long. Deletions cut 7 bases from V and 1 base from J, with 16 bases between. CDR1 and CDR2 (germline): ENHRY, SYGVKD. The CDR3 nucleotides are TGTGCCATCACTGGGGAGGGGTCCTGGAACACTGAAGCTTTCTTT. It specifies CAITGEGSWNTEAFF.

The chain uses TRBV30 and TRBJ1-1; TRBD1 might be the D (5 bases). The CDR3 loop spans 13 amino acids. Trimming took 0 bases from V and 6 from J, leaving 11 bases between them. Germline V lookup: CDR1 GTSNPN, CDR2 SVGIG (reference sequence). The CDR3 reads CAWSVDQGAEAFF. In nucleotides, the CDR3 is TGTGCCTGGAGTGTAGACCAGGGAGCTGAAGCTTTCTTT.

V is TRBV29-1 and J is TRBJ1-1, with D maybe TRBD1 (5 bases). Trimming took off 8 bases at V and 1 base at J, with 11 bases between the two ends. Germline CDR1 reads SQVTM; CDR2 reads ANQGSEA. The CDR3 runs to 12 residues. CDR3 in DNA: TGCAGCTTGCCCAGGGAGAACACTGAAGCTTTCTTT. It encodes CSLPRENTEAFF.